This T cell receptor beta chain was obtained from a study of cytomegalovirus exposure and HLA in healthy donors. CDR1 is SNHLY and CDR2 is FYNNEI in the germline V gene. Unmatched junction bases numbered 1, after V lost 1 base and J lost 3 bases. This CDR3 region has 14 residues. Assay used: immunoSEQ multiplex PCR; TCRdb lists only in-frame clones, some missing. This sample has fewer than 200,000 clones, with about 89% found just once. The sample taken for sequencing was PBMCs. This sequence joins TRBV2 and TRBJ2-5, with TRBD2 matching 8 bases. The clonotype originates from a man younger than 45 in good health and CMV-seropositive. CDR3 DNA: TGTGCCAGCAGTGAAGGGCGGGGGGAAGAGACCCAGTACTTC. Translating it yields CASSEGRGEETQYF.